The T cell receptor beta chain described here comes from a study of blood T cell repertoires in COVID-19. As for the study in general: Whether acute or convalescent, the COVID-19 samples came from the United States, Italy and Spain. Sources were T cells, B-cell-depleted T cells, or PBMCs; the material itself was cDNA or gDNA.

This clone was seen once. Under the authors' procedure: Quantification of nucleated cells was approximated via reference gene primer amplification. Libraries were prepared by immunoSEQ multiplex PCR; TCRdb keeps only in-frame clonotypes and omits some of them. D and trimming come from the DNA, and the V and J calls and clone size come from that table. The sample yields 310,000 or so clones, around nine tenths seen once. Trimming took 6 bases from V and 2 from J; bases not matched to a gene: 4. This CDR3 spans 15 amino acids. Germline V CDR1 and CDR2: MDHEN, SYDVKM. The chain combines TRBV28 with TRBJ2-4, with TRBD2 identical over 10 bases. The source of this sequence is a man aged 65 to 79 with acute or convalescent COVID-19. The sequencing input was peripheral blood. The CDR3 DNA sequence: TGTGCCAGCAGCCTAGCGGGGGTGACCAAAAACATTCAGTACTTC. Residues: CASSLAGVTKNIQYF.